Sequencing of this T cell receptor beta chain was carried out in a study of PD-1 blockade in classical Hodgkin lymphoma. Study-level findings and limits: It was reported that newly diagnosed patients had less baseline TCR diversity than healthy donors. Before treatment, complete responders showed about the same diversity as newly diagnosed patients. CD4+ TCR diversity, unlike CD8+, rose significantly by C4D1.

The method was immunoSEQ multiplex PCR; TCRdb's version includes in-frame clones alone and lacks a portion of them. The table includes 25,000 or so clones, around 87% detected once. To note about this clone: Its antigen is unidentified.

Losses at the gene ends were 4 bases for V and 7 bases for J; bases not matched to a gene: 4. The CDR3 is 13 residues long. The germline V gene has CDR1 WSHSY and CDR2 SAAADI. Noted time point: cycle 4 day 1 (C4D1), after 6 weeks of nivolumab. Relapse was seen in all patients after autologous stem cell transplantation, and brentuximab vedotin exposure was variable. Reported best responses ranged across complete response, partial response or progressive disease. J is TRBJ2-1 and V is TRBV10-2; 7 bases are shared with TRBD1. The TCR was taken from a human donor with classical Hodgkin lymphoma. The specimen comprised peripheral blood mononuclear cells (PBMCs), sampled before the fourth cycle of nivolumab. The CDR3 region is CASSGTGANEQFF. The CDR3 nucleotides are TGCGCCAGCAGTGGGACAGGAGCAAATGAGCAGTTCTTC.